This T cell receptor beta chain was sequenced during a study of T cell responses to AZD1222 COVID-19 vaccine. Per the germline V gene, CDR1 is MNHEY and CDR2 is SVGAGI. Trimming shortened V by 7 bases and J by 0 bases, and 12 bases separated the two germline ends. This CDR3 is built from 14 residues. Only in-frame clones appear in the TCRdb table, and some are missing; sequencing was by immunoSEQ multiplex PCR. The table includes roughly 150,000 clones, roughly nine tenths detected once. The starting material was peripheral blood, obtained on day 0 of AZD1222 vaccination. The clonotype was recovered from an adult in good health. J is TRBJ1-1 and V is TRBV6-5; D gene ambiguous. CDR3 loop: CASTGPNMNTEAFF. In DNA, the CDR3 is TGTGCCAGCACCGGCCCCAACATGAACACTGAAGCTTTCTTT.